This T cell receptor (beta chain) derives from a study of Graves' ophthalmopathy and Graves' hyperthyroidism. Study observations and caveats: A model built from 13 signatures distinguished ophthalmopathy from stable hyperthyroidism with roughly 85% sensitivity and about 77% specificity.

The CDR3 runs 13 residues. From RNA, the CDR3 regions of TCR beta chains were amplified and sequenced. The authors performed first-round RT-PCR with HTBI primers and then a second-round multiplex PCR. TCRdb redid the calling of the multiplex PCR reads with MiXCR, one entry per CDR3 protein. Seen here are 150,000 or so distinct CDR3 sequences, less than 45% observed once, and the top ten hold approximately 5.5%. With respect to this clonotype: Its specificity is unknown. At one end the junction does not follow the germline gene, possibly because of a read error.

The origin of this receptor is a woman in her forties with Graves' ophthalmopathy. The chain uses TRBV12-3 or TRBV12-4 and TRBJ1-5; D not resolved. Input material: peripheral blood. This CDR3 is CASSFGSKQPQHF. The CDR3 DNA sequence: TGTGCCAGCAGTTTTGGCAGCAAGCAGCCCCAGCATTTT.